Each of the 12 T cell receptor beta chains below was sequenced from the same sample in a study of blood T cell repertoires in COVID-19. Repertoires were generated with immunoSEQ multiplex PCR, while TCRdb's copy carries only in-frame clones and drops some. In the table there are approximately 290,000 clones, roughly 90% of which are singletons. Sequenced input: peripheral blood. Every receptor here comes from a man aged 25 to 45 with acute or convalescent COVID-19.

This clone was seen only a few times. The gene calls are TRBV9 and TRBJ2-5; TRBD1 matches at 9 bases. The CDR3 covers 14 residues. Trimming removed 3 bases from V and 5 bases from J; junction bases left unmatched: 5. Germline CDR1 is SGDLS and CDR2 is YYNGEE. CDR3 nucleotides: TGTGCCAGCAGCGCAGGACAGGGGTGGGAGACCCAGTACTTC. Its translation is CASSAGQGWETQYF.

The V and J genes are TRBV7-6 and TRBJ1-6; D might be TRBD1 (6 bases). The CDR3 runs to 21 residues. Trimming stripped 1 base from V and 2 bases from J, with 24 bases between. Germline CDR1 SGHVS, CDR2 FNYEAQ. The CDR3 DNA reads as TGTGCCAGCAGCTTAGAACCCCAGGACAGTCTCTCGACCGCCTATAATTCACCCCTCCACTTT. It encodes CASSLEPQDSLSTAYNSPLHF.

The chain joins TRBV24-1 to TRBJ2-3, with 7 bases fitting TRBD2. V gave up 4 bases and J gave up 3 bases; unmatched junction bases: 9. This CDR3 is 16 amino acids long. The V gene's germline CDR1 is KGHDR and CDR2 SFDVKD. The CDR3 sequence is CATSDPGLDGTDTQYF. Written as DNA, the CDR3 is TGTGCCACCAGTGACCCCGGACTAGATGGGACAGATACGCAGTATTTT.

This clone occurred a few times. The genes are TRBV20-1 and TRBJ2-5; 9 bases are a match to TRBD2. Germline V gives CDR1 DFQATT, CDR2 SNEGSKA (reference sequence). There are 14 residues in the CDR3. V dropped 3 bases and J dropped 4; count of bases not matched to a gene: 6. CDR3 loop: CSASWGTSRETQYF. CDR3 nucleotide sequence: TGCAGTGCTAGTTGGGGGACTAGCCGAGAGACCCAGTACTTC.

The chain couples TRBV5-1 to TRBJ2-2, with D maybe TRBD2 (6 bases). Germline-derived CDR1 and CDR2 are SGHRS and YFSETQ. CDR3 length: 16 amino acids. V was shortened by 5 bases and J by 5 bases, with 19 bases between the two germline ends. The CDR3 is CASSLGLARLTGELFF. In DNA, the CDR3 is TGCGCCAGCAGTCTTGGTCTAGCGAGATTGACCGGGGAGCTGTTTTTT.

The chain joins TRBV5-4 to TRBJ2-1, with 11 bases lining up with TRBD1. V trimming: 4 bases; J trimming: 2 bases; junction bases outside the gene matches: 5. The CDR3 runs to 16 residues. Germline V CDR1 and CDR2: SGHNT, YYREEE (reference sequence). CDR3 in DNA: TGTGCCAGCAGCCCAAGGACAGGGGGCCCCTACAATGAGCAGTTCTTC. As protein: CASSPRTGGPYNEQFF.

CDR3 region: CASSTRGGSTEAFF. CDR3 sequence (DNA): TGTGCCAGCAGCACCCGGGGGGGTTCGACTGAAGCTTTCTTT. The chain employs TRBV6-6 and TRBJ1-1; tentatively, D is TRBD1 (5 bases). V lost 6 bases to trimming and J lost 5 bases, with 16 bases between them. Germline V lookup: CDR1 MNHNY, CDR2 SVGAGI (reference sequence). This CDR3 comprises 14 residues.

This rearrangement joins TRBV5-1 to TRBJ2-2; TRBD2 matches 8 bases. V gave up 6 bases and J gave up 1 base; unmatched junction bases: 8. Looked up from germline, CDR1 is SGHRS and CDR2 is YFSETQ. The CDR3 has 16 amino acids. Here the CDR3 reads CASKTGTRMNTGELFF. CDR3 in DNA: TGCGCCAGCAAAACCGGGACTAGGATGAACACCGGGGAGCTGTTTTTT.

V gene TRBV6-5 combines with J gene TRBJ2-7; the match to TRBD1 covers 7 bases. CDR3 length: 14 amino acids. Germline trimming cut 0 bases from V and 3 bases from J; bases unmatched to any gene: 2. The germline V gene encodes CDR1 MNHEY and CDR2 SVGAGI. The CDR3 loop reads CASSYSRQGYEQYF. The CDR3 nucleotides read TGTGCCAGCAGTTACTCACGACAGGGCTACGAGCAGTACTTC.

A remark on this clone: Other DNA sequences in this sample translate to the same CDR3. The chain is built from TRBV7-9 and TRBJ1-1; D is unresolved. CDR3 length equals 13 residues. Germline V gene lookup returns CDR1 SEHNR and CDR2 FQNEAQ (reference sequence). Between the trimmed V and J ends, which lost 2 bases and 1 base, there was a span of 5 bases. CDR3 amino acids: CASSLSSNTEAFF. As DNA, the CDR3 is TGTGCCAGCAGCTTATCTTCGAACACTGAAGCTTTCTTT. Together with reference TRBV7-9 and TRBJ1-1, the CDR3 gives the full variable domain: DTGVSQNPRHKITKRGQNVTFRCDPISEHNRLYWYRQTLGQGPEFLTYFQNEAQLEKSRLLSDRFSAERPKGSFSTLEIQRTEQGDSAMYLCASSLSSNTEAFFGQGTRLTVV.

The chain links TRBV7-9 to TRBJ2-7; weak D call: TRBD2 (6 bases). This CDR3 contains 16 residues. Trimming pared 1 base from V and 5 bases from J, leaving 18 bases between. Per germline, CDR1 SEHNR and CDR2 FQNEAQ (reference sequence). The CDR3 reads CASSLGVGGPTNEQYF. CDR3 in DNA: TGTGCCAGCAGCTTAGGAGTAGGAGGGCCGACGAACGAGCAGTACTTC.

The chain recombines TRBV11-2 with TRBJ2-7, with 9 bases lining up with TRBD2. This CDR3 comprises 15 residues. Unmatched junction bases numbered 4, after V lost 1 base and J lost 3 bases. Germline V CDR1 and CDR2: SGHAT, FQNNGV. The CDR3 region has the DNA TGTGCCAGCAGCTTAGGGAGCGGGGGGTTCTACGAGCAGTACTTC. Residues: CASSLGSGGFYEQYF. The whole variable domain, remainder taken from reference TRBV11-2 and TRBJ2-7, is EAGVAQSPRYKIIEKRQSVAFWCNPISGHATLYWYQQILGQGPKLLIQFQNNGVVDDSQLPKDRFSAERLKGVDSTLKIQPAKLEDSAVYLCASSLGSGGFYEQYFGPGTRLTVT.